This paragraph reports one T cell receptor beta chain. Its specificity is not known. The sample belongs to a study of T cells in localized non-small cell lung cancer. Overall study findings and caveats: Appearance in adjacent lung was seen for a median about 60 of the top 100 tumor clones.

Sequencing used immunoSEQ multiplex PCR; TCRdb keeps in-frame clones, though not all of them. Of around 35,000 clones in the sample, around 93% were seen once. The CDR3 has 15 residues. V was pared by 5 bases and J by 4 bases, with 17 bases between. The germline gives CDR1 GTSNPN, CDR2 SVGIG (reference sequence). The source is a female donor over 55 with stage II lung adenocarcinoma. Sequencing was performed on peripheral blood mononuclear cells, taken before any cancer treatment. The rearrangement links TRBV30 to TRBJ2-2; D may match TRBD1 or TRBD2 (5 bases each). The CDR3 coding sequence is TGTGCCTGGGACCCCGGGACCCTTGCCACCGGGGAGCTGTTTTTT. Amino acid sequence: CAWDPGTLATGELFF.